This T cell receptor beta chain was profiled in a study of cytomegalovirus exposure and HLA in healthy donors. Across the study: T cells numbering around 170 million yielded more than 100 million unique TCR beta sequences in an earlier analysis.

As concerns this clone: The antigen remains undetermined.

The primer mix had 60 Vbeta and 13 Jbeta primers. Using immunoSEQ multiplex PCR, the repertoire was profiled, and TCRdb retains in-frame clones only, with some absent. The sample consists of 80,000 to 100,000 clones, over 75% of them appearing once. The CDR3 consists of 12 residues. CDR1 is SQVTM and CDR2 is ANQGSEA in the germline V gene. Points from the study as a whole: Among CMV-associated TCR beta chains, most appeared HLA-restricted in a later analysis.

The gene calls are TRBV29-1 and TRBJ2-5; D is undetermined. The J call is doubtful: the DNA matches TRBJ2-7 better. This TCR was sampled from a man aged 40-50 years in good health and CMV-seronegative. Source material: PBMCs. The DNA for the CDR3 is TGCAGTTTCATTACAGCTTTCTACGAGCAGTACTTC. Residues: CSFITAFYEQYF.